The 3 T cell receptor beta chains below were found in one sample sequenced in a study of CD8+ T cells in alopecia areata. The treatment: oral pan-JAK inhibitor, 5-10 mg twice daily. Sequencing used cDNA as its template, made by extracting RNA and reverse transcribing it. The table came from immunoSEQ multiplex PCR; TCRdb's copy has only in-frame clones and leaves some out. Among some 190,000 clones listed, 45% to 60% were seen once. This specimen was CD8+ T cells sorted from blood, taken at roughly week 52, from a patient treated with tofacitinib. These receptors all stem from a human donor with alopecia areata.

This clone was counted once. The chain recombines TRBV4-3 with TRBJ1-6; 8 bases are a match to TRBD1. V lost 1 base to trimming and J lost 7 bases; unmatched junction nucleotides: 15. Germline V gene lookup returns CDR1 LGHNA and CDR2 YSLEER. CDR3 length: 19 amino acids. CDR3 coding DNA: TGCGCCAGCAGCCAAGTTGTCGGCGCGACAGGGGAAATAAATTCACCCCTCCACTTT. Protein product: CASSQVVGATGEINSPLHF.

This clone has only a few counts. Other DNA sequences within the sample encode an identical CDR3. The rearrangement joins TRBV7-9 to TRBJ1-1, with 9 bases lining up with TRBD1. V lost 5 bases and J lost 1; bases outside the gene matches: 2. CDR1 is SEHNR and CDR2 is FQNEAQ in the germline V gene (reference sequence). The CDR3 consists of 14 residues. CDR3 nucleotides: TGTGCCAGCAGCCTGGGACAGGGGAACACTGAAGCTTTCTTT. Translating gives CASSLGQGNTEAFF.

In this sample, this clone turned up a few times. The CDR3 region has the DNA TGCGCCAGCAGCATCGTAGCGAGCTCCTATAATTCACCCCTCCACTTT. It translates to CASSIVASSYNSPLHF. The chain recombines TRBV4-3 with TRBJ1-6, with unresolved D. V lost 5 bases, J lost 0 bases, and 11 bases lay in between. The CDR3 extends over 16 amino acids. Germline CDR1 is LGHNA and CDR2 is YSLEER.